The entry below gives a single T cell receptor (beta chain) sequence along with its context. Germline CDR1 reads SGHRS; CDR2 reads YFSETQ. This CDR3 spans 14 amino acids. Trimming cost V 7 bases and J 0 bases, with 12 bases left between them. These data are taken from a study of blood T cell repertoires in COVID-19. Overall study context: Nucleic acid was either cDNA or gDNA, and it came from T cells, B-cell-depleted T cells, or PBMCs.

Here immunoSEQ multiplex PCR was the method, and the copy in TCRdb shows in-frame clones only, minus some. The table includes roughly 230,000 clones, roughly 88% detected once. The chain is built from TRBV5-1 and TRBJ2-3; possible D gene TRBD2, 6 bases. The clonotype originates from a human donor in a cohort sampled during active COVID-19. The material sequenced was peripheral blood. The DNA of the CDR3 is TGCGCCAGCCAGGAGGGAAGGAGCACAGATACGCAGTATTTT. It encodes CASQEGRSTDTQYF.